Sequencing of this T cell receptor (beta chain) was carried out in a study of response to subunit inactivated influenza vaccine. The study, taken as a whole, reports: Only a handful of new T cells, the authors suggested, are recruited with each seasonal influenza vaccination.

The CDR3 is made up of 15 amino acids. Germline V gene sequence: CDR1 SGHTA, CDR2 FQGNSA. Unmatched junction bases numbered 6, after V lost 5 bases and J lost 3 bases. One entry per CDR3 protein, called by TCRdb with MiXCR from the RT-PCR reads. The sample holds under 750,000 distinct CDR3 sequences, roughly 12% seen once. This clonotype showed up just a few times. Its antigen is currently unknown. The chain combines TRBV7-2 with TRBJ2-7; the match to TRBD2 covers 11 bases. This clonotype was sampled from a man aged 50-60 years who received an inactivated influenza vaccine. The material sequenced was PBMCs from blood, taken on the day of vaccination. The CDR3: CASSQEGLAVYEQYF. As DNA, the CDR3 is TGTGCCAGCAGCCAGGAGGGACTAGCGGTCTACGAGCAGTACTTC.